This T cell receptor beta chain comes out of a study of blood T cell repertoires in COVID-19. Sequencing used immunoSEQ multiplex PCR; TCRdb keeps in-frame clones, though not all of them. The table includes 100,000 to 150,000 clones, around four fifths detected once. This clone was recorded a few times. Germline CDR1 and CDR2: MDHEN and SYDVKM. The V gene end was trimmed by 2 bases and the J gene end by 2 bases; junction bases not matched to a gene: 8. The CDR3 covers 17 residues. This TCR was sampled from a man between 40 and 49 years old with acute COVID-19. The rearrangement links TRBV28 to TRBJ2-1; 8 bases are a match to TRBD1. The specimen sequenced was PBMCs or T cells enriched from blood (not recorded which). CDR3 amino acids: CASSLIPTGGTYNEQFF. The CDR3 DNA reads TGTGCCAGCAGTTTAATCCCCACAGGGGGAACCTACAATGAGCAGTTCTTC.